The next 10 T cell receptor beta chains were all read from a single sample in a study of CD8 T cells in Susac syndrome. Random hexamers primed reverse transcription of about 0.5 to 1 ug RNA. In TCRdb, the immunoSEQ multiplex PCR reads were re-called with MiXCR into one record per CDR3 protein. The table lists about 160,000 distinct CDR3 sequences, 90% to 97% of them singletons. What was sequenced was CD4+ T cells from PBMCs. These receptors all come from a human donor with Susac syndrome.

This chain links TRBV11-2 with TRBJ1-2; 8 nucleotides match TRBD1. V gave up 5 bases and J gave up 6 bases; unmatched junction bases: 8. The CDR3 length is 14 residues. Looked up from germline, CDR1 is SGHAT and CDR2 is FQNNGV. DNA for the CDR3: TGTGCCAGCAGCCTCTACCAGGGGGCAAATGGCTACACCTTC. Translating gives CASSLYQGANGYTF.

The chain joins TRBV20-1 to TRBJ2-7; possible D gene TRBD2, 6 bases. The length of the CDR3 is 13 residues. Germline V gene sequence: CDR1 DFQATT, CDR2 SNEGSKA (reference sequence). V was clipped by 4 bases and J by 7 bases, with 17 bases between them. The CDR3 bases are TGCAGTGCTAAACCGGGACTCCGGAGGGAGCAGTACTTC. As protein: CSAKPGLRREQYF.

The V gene is TRBV11-2, the J gene TRBJ2-5; no definite D call. The CDR3 length is 12 residues. Deletions cut 5 bases from V and 0 bases from J, with 4 bases between. The germline V gene has CDR1 SGHAT and CDR2 FQNNGV. The CDR3 DNA sequence: TGTGCCAGCAGCCGGAACCAAGAGACCCAGTACTTC. The encoded protein is CASSRNQETQYF.

V usage is TRBV9 and J usage is TRBJ1-1; 8 positions agree with TRBD1. The junction had 2 bases not matched to a gene; V was cut back by 4 bases and J by 6 bases. CDR1 SGDLS and CDR2 YYNGEE come from the germline V gene. CDR3 length equals 12 residues. The CDR3 DNA sequence: TGTGCCAGCAGCAAGACAGGGGCTGAAGCTTTCTTT. It specifies CASSKTGAEAFF.

The chain couples TRBV7-2 to TRBJ2-7; 11 nucleotides agree with TRBD2. The CDR3 runs 15 residues. Germline V gives CDR1 SGHTA, CDR2 FQGNSA. CDR3 sequence: CASSVASGGRYEQYV. CDR3 DNA sequence: TGTGCCAGCAGCGTAGCTAGCGGGGGGAGGTACGAGCAGTACGTC.

This clonotype came up once. The rearrangement joins TRBV15 to TRBJ2-7; TRBD1 agrees at 7 bases. The germline V gene encodes CDR1 LNHNV and CDR2 YYDKDF (reference sequence). J gave up 2 bases and V 0 bases, and 4 bases lay outside the gene matches. The CDR3 runs to 15 residues. CDR3 in amino acids: CATSRERGQTYEQYF. CDR3 coding DNA: TGTGCCACCAGCAGAGAAAGGGGACAGACCTACGAGCAGTACTTC.

The gene calls are TRBV6-6 and TRBJ2-7, with unresolved D. Trimming cost V 4 bases and J 3 bases, with 7 bases left between them. The CDR3 sequence is 12 residues long. Germline V gene data show CDR1 as MNHNY and CDR2 as SVGAGI (reference sequence). This chain's CDR3 is CASSSTHYEQYF. In nucleotides, the CDR3 is TGTGCCAGCAGTTCGACTCACTACGAGCAGTACTTC.

This chain connects TRBV20-1 to TRBJ2-7; 9 bases match TRBD1. The CDR3 sequence is 14 residues long. V lost 5 bases to trimming and J lost 3 bases; unmatched junction nucleotides: 8. CDR1 is DFQATT, CDR2 SNEGSKA, per germline (reference sequence). Here the CDR3 DNA reads TGCAGTGCTCTACCGGGACAGGGTGACTACGAGCAGTACGTC. It encodes CSALPGQGDYEQYV.

V is TRBV29-1 and J is TRBJ1-2; a weak D match, TRBD1 (5 bases). The ends were cut back, 7 bases at V and 5 bases at J, with 8 bases in the middle. This CDR3 region has 10 residues. Germline loops: CDR1 SQVTM, CDR2 ANQGSEA. The DNA for the CDR3 is TGCAGCGCCGGGGGTTATGGCTACACCTTC. The encoded protein is CSAGGYGYTF.

This clonotype appeared once. The chain links TRBV29-1 to TRBJ1-5; D may be TRBD1 (5 bases). CDR3 size: 13 residues. Germline loops: CDR1 SQVTM, CDR2 ANQGSEA. With 4 bases removed from V and 0 bases from J, the gap between germline ends came to 7 bases. CDR3 in amino acids: CSVARDSNQPQHF. Here the CDR3 DNA reads TGCAGCGTTGCCAGGGATAGCAATCAGCCCCAGCATTTT.